This record covers a single T cell receptor (beta chain). The antigen is unknown. The sample is drawn from a study of radiation and T cells in renal cell carcinoma. Notes on the study in general: In blood, top tumor clones expanded by 2 weeks, shrinking by 4.

TCRdb's copy holds only in-frame clones and misses some; the assay was immunoSEQ multiplex PCR. Of about 130,000 clones in the sample, 70% to 90% are singletons; the top ten hold 9.5% to 15%. Germline V gives CDR1 SEHNR, CDR2 FQNEAQ (reference sequence). The CDR3 extends over 15 amino acids. V shed 2 bases and J 5 bases; nucleotides not matched to a gene: 6. As for time point: baseline pretreatment blood. The treatment is: 15 Gy SBRT to primary tumor, nephrectomy 4 weeks later. Serial blood draws occurred at baseline and 2 and 4 weeks post-SBRT. The sample was blood, taken from a patient whose treatment included radiotherapy and nephrectomy. The chain carries TRBV7-9 and TRBJ2-7; 10 bases align to TRBD1. This TCR derives from a woman between 45 and 65 years old with renal cell carcinoma. Here the CDR3 reads CASSLTGTGAHEQYF. The CDR3 DNA is TGTGCCAGCAGCTTAACTGGGACAGGGGCTCACGAGCAGTACTTC.